This T cell receptor beta chain was documented in a study of Ad26.COV2.S vaccination and SARS-CoV-2 variants. Concerning this clone itself: Its antigen is not identified.

Treatment here: roughly 18 received Ad26.COV2.S at low or high dose, single or two shots; roughly 5 received placebo; per-sample allocation not given. The samples were gathered on day 63 after the first injection of vaccine or placebo. Boston supplied an adult donor aged 18-55 years. This CDR3 has 11 amino acids. The germline CDR1 and CDR2 sequences are LNHDA and SQIVND (reference sequence). Trimming left V 3 bases short and J 4 bases short, with 3 bases between. Study-wide points: Total T cell responses were possibly underestimated by TCR breadth and depth analyses. Breadth measured for non-spike TCRs was similar across vaccine and placebo recipients.

The assay was immunoSEQ multiplex PCR, and TCRdb's table has in-frame clones only and misses some. The sample shows about 680,000 clones, around 92% of them seen only once. This sample comprised peripheral blood, obtained in a trial of Ad26.COV2.S vaccine versus placebo. The chain joins TRBV19 to TRBJ1-1; D call uncertain. The receptor was derived from a person aged 18-60 years who received the Ad26.COV2.S COVID-19 vaccine or a placebo. The CDR3 loop is CASSIFTEAFF. The CDR3 region has the DNA TGTGCCAGTAGTATTTTCACTGAAGCTTTCTTT.